This TCR beta chain was captured by sequencing in a study of T cell clones after liver transplantation. The study's findings and limits: Graft donor-reactive T cells possibly entered the graft instead of undergoing deletion. Small, mixed patient groups and varying post-transplant times limit these conclusions.

CDR3 length: 13 residues. In germline, CDR1 is MNHEY, CDR2 SVGAGI. Deletions cut 5 bases from V and 3 bases from J, with 11 bases between. This clone appeared a few times. What it binds is not known. Repertoires were generated with immunoSEQ multiplex PCR, while TCRdb's copy carries only in-frame clones and drops some. The table records about 51,000 clones, 70% to 75% of them present only once. This sequence joins TRBV6-5 and TRBJ2-7; no clear D gene. Here the sequenced sample was CD4+ T cells from blood, taken around 54 months after liver transplant. The source of this sequence is a human patient who received a liver transplant. Some T cells may possibly be graft donor cells. The CDR3 region has the DNA TGTGCCAGCAGTCAGCGTAACAACTACGAGCAGTACTTC. This sequence encodes CASSQRNNYEQYF.